Below are 30 T cell receptor beta chains sequenced from a single sample in a study of T-cell reconstitution after alpha-beta-depleted transplantation in children (dated by TCRdb to between 2015 and 2016). Library construction relied on PCR. The data were produced on an Illumina HiSeq 2500. TCR libraries were prepared with molecular barcoding, using unique molecular identifiers to normalize TCRbeta repertoire quantification. TCRdb reworked the public reads: Q25 trimming with fastp, MiXCR clone assembly, productive beta chains retained. Every CDR3 protein is listed once, alongside the most common genes and DNA of its rows. Recorded for this sample are around 580,000 distinct CDR3 sequences; 20% to 25% of them occurred a single time. Roughly 13% of the sample goes to the ten largest clones. The treatment or condition label here, explained by the study, means: allogeneic hematopoietic cell transplantation with graft depleted of TCRalphabeta T cells and CD19 B cells.

This sample comprised PBMCs, mostly from graft donor cells, obtained 360 days after TCRalphabeta/CD19-depleted stem cell transplant. Receptors originate from a boy under two years old who had a stem cell transplant for acute myeloid leukemia, so the T cells may come from the graft donor.

This clonotype was seen only a few times. The CDR3 is CATSDTQGSTYNEQFF. The CDR3 bases are TGTGCCACCAGTGACACACAGGGGAGTACCTACAATGAGCAGTTCTTC. The chain joins TRBV24-1 to TRBJ2-1; 7 nucleotides align to TRBD1. After removal of 4 bases from V and 2 bases from J, the junction contained 7 bases not matched to a gene. The CDR3 extends over 16 amino acids. CDR1 is KGHDR and CDR2 is SFDVKD in the germline V gene.

This clonotype has only a few counts. The chain links TRBV29-1 to TRBJ1-2, with D possibly TRBD1 on 6 matching bases. There are 12 residues in the CDR3. Germline V gene lookup returns CDR1 SQVTM and CDR2 ANQGSEA. Trimming left V 7 bases short and J 4 bases short, with 13 bases between. The CDR3 loop reads CSGLQGLYGYTF. The DNA of the CDR3 is TGCAGCGGGCTACAGGGACTCTATGGCTACACCTTC. Combining the CDR3 with reference TRBV29-1 and TRBJ1-2 gives the whole variable domain SAVISQKPSRDICQRGTSLTIQCQVDSQVTMMFWYRQQPGQSLTLIATANQGSEATYESGFVIDKFPISRPNLTFSTLTVSNMSPEDSSIYLCSGLQGLYGYTFGSGTRLTVV.

The chain combines TRBV12-3 or TRBV12-4 with TRBJ1-2; D is ambiguous. The CDR3 is 13 residues long. The V and J ends lost 3 bases and 2 bases respectively, with 7 bases between them. The CDR3 is CASSFDPNYGYTF. The CDR3 DNA follows: TGTGCCAGCAGTTTCGACCCAAACTATGGCTACACCTTC.

The sample holds a few counts of this clonotype. V and J are TRBV20-1 and TRBJ2-5; D not resolved. This CDR3 has 13 residues. V dropped 3 bases and J dropped 3 bases, with 11 bases sitting between them. The germline V gene has CDR1 DFQATT and CDR2 SNEGSKA (reference sequence). The CDR3 nucleotides read TGCAGTGCTAGTTGGGCCTACAAAGAGACCCAGTACTTC. This translates into CSASWAYKETQYF.

This clonotype was picked up a small number of times. The chain joins TRBV25-1 to TRBJ2-1; D is possibly TRBD1 (6 bases). Trimming pared 8 bases from V and 10 bases from J, leaving 18 bases between. The CDR3 consists of 13 residues. Germline V gene sequence: CDR1 MGHDK, CDR2 SYGVNS. CDR3 nucleotides: TGTGCCAGCGCAAGGGGGATTCAGGGGGAGCAGTTCTTC. Translated, it gives CASARGIQGEQFF.

V is TRBV29-1 and J is TRBJ1-2; TRBD1 matches at 10 bases. J gave up 3 bases and V 4 bases, and 11 bases lay outside the gene matches. The CDR3 runs to 16 residues. The germline V gene has CDR1 SQVTM and CDR2 ANQGSEA. CDR3 in amino acids: CSVVVTGGYSDYGYTF. The CDR3 nucleotides read TGCAGCGTTGTGGTGACAGGGGGCTATTCGGACTATGGCTACACCTTC.

This sequence joins TRBV12-3 or TRBV12-4 and TRBJ2-3; D perhaps matches TRBD2 (7 bases). Trimming took 6 bases from V and 4 from J, leaving 14 bases between them. The CDR3 consists of 14 residues. In DNA form, the CDR3 reads TGTGCCAGCAGACCCGAGGGGGGGCCAGATACGCAGTATTTT. This encodes CASRPEGGPDTQYF.

This clonotype was observed a few times. The rearrangement links TRBV6-6 to TRBJ1-1; D remains unclear. This CDR3 region has 13 residues. In germline, CDR1 is MNHNY, CDR2 SVGAGI (reference sequence). The V gene lost 7 bases and the J gene lost 0 bases, with 9 bases spanning the gap. CDR3 DNA: TGTGCCAGCATCTACCAGATGAACACTGAAGCTTTCTTT. It encodes CASIYQMNTEAFF.

The chain employs TRBV20-1 and TRBJ2-1; D is possibly TRBD1 (6 bases). The germline CDR1 and CDR2 sequences are DFQATT and SNEGSKA (reference sequence). This CDR3 spans 18 amino acids. The V and J ends lost 3 bases and 0 bases respectively, with 21 bases between them. CDR3 in DNA: TGCAGTGCTAGTTCCGGTGGCTGGGGGCTCTCCTCCTACAATGAGCAGTTCTTC. Translating it yields CSASSGGWGLSSYNEQFF.

This rearrangement joins TRBV20-1 to TRBJ2-1; 12 bases are shared with TRBD2. CDR3 size: 16 residues. V trimming: 3 bases; J trimming: 7 bases; junction bases outside the gene matches: 10. The germline gives CDR1 DFQATT, CDR2 SNEGSKA (reference sequence). The chain's CDR3 is CSARVTSGGIRNEQFF. DNA for the CDR3: TGCAGTGCTAGGGTGACTAGCGGGGGAATTCGGAATGAGCAGTTCTTC.

This clonotype was observed a few times. At one of its ends the junction is not consistent with the germline gene, which may arise from a read error. V is TRBV20-1 and J is TRBJ1-2, with 8 bases lining up with TRBD1. In germline, CDR1 is DFQATT, CDR2 SNEGSKA (reference sequence). The CDR3 runs 13 residues. CDR3 loop: CSAPTGDLYGYTF. DNA for the CDR3: TGCAGTGCTCCGACAGGGGACCTTTATGGCTACACTTTC.

This clonotype has ten or more counts. The CDR3 region is CAISADRNTEAFF. The CDR3, as DNA: TGTGCCATCAGTGCAGACCGGAACACTGAAGCTTTCTTT. The chain joins TRBV10-3 to TRBJ1-1; D is ambiguous. The CDR3 is made up of 13 amino acids. Deletions cut 4 bases from V and 1 base from J, with 7 bases between. The germline V gene encodes CDR1 ENHRY and CDR2 SYGVKD.

In this sample, this clonotype turned up a few times. Here the CDR3 reads CASRSRVPEAYF. The CDR3 region has the DNA TGTGCCAGCAGGTCACGGGTACCCGAGGCCTATTTT. V is TRBV12-3 or TRBV12-4 and J is TRBJ2-3, with D unresolved. The ends were cut back, 6 bases at V and 15 bases at J, with 19 bases in the middle. This CDR3 is built from 12 residues.

Only a few counts were recorded for this clonotype. The chain employs TRBV20-1 and TRBJ1-3; D unclear. CDR1 DFQATT and CDR2 SNEGSKA come from the germline V gene (reference sequence). V was cut by 3 bases and J by 2 bases, with 11 bases left in between. The CDR3 is made up of 14 amino acids. The DNA for the CDR3 is TGCAGTGCTAGGGCGGGAGGTACTGGAAACACCATATATTTT. It yields the protein CSARAGGTGNTIYF.

This clonotype appeared many times. The chain links TRBV29-1 to TRBJ2-7; D is tentatively TRBD1 or TRBD2 (5 bases each). The V gene lost 2 bases and the J gene lost 11 bases, with 19 bases spanning the gap. CDR3 length: 13 amino acids. Germline loops: CDR1 SQVTM, CDR2 ANQGSEA. The CDR3 region has the DNA TGCAGCGTTGAATCCGTCGGACGCCGAGGGGAGTACTTC. It encodes CSVESVGRRGEYF.

The chain employs TRBV20-1 and TRBJ1-1; D might be TRBD1 (5 bases). This CDR3 region has 15 residues. Between the trimmed V and J ends, which lost 4 bases and 4 bases, there was a span of 19 bases. CDR1 is DFQATT and CDR2 is SNEGSKA in the germline V gene (reference sequence). The CDR3, as DNA: TGCAGTGCTACCTGGGACTCCCGGATCGGCACTGAAGCTTTCTTT. Translating gives CSATWDSRIGTEAFF.

This clonotype has a handful of counts. The gene calls are TRBV6-5 and TRBJ2-2; D perhaps matches TRBD1 (5 bases). Germline assignment: CDR1 MNHEY and CDR2 SVGAGI. This CDR3 comprises 15 residues. Trimming cost V 2 bases and J 6 bases, with 13 bases left between them. DNA of the CDR3: TGTGCCAGCAGTTACAGGGCAGGGCAGGCCGGGGAGCTGTTTTTT. This gives the protein CASSYRAGQAGELFF.

This clonotype showed up many times. The chain combines TRBV20-1 with TRBJ1-5; TRBD1 might be the D (5 bases). The CDR3 is made up of 16 amino acids. V gave up 3 bases and J gave up 4 bases, with 19 bases separating them. The germline gives CDR1 DFQATT, CDR2 SNEGSKA (reference sequence). The CDR3 sequence: CSARVRDGLSNQPQHF. In DNA form, the CDR3 reads TGCAGTGCTAGGGTCCGGGACGGCTTATCTAATCAGCCCCAGCATTTT.

The chain couples TRBV12-3 or TRBV12-4 to TRBJ2-7; D is possibly TRBD1 (5 bases). V was cut by 5 bases and J by 0 bases, with 20 bases left in between. The CDR3 contains 17 residues. CDR3 DNA: TGTGCCAGCAGTGGGGCAAGGTTTCCCCTCTCCTCCTACGAGCAGTACTTC. This gives the protein CASSGARFPLSSYEQYF.

The sample holds a few counts of this clonotype. V usage is TRBV12-3 or TRBV12-4 and J usage is TRBJ2-3; D gene unclear. The CDR3 sequence is 16 residues long. Trimming cost V 6 bases and J 0 bases, with 16 bases left between them. In nucleotides, the CDR3 is TGTGCCAGCAGCCCGTTCTCTTACTCTAGCACAGATACGCAGTATTTT. This sequence encodes CASSPFSYSSTDTQYF.

This clonotype was recorded a few times. The chain has TRBV7-2 and TRBJ2-7; D is ambiguous. Germline V gives CDR1 SGHTA, CDR2 FQGNSA. Trimming cost V 3 bases and J 3 bases, with 9 bases left between them. The CDR3 sequence is 13 residues long. CDR3 nucleotide sequence: TGTGCCAGCAGCTTTGGGTGGGGCTACGAGCAGTACGTC. Its translation: CASSFGWGYEQYV.

The chain is built from TRBV20-1 and TRBJ2-7; the D gene is possibly TRBD1 (6 bases). V was shortened by 5 bases and J by 6 bases, with 20 bases between the two germline ends. CDR3 length: 14 residues. Germline V gene sequence: CDR1 DFQATT, CDR2 SNEGSKA (reference sequence). The CDR3 coding sequence is TGCAGTGCTGATTCTTCAGGGGAAAGGGGCGAGCAGTACTTC. It yields the protein CSADSSGERGEQYF.

The chain is built from TRBV12-3 or TRBV12-4 and TRBJ1-4; 9 bases fit TRBD1. The CDR3 loop spans 15 amino acids. The V segment lost 6 bases and the J segment 8 bases; nucleotides outside the gene matches: 10. The CDR3 DNA reads as TGTGCCAGCAGCAACCCCGGGACAGGGATCGAAAAACTGTTTTTT. Its translation: CASSNPGTGIEKLFF.

This clonotype was recorded at least ten times. This chain joins TRBV11-2 and TRBJ2-1, with 9 bases that match TRBD1. V dropped 0 bases and J dropped 4; count of bases not matched to a gene: 7. The CDR3 is 17 residues long. Germline V gene lookup returns CDR1 SGHAT and CDR2 FQNNGV. The CDR3 DNA is TGTGCCAGCAGCTTAGAAGGGGGGACAGGGAGTTACAATGAGCAGTTCTTC. Protein: CASSLEGGTGSYNEQFF. The full variable domain, its missing parts supplied by reference TRBV11-2 and TRBJ2-1, is EAGVAQSPRYKIIEKRQSVAFWCNPISGHATLYWYQQILGQGPKLLIQFQNNGVVDDSQLPKDRFSAERLKGVDSTLKIQPAKLEDSAVYLCASSLEGGTGSYNEQFFGPGTRLTVL.

J is TRBJ2-3 and V is TRBV5-4, with D maybe TRBD2 (5 bases). The CDR3 is made up of 14 amino acids. Trimming took off 4 bases at V and 2 bases at J, with 11 bases between the two ends. In germline, CDR1 is SGHNT, CDR2 YYREEE (reference sequence). As DNA, the CDR3 is TGTGCCAGCAGCCGGGATTATTACACAGATACGCAGTATTTT. Protein sequence: CASSRDYYTDTQYF.

The rearrangement joins TRBV7-2 to TRBJ2-6; possibly TRBD2 for D (6 bases). This CDR3 spans 16 amino acids. Germline V gene data show CDR1 as SGHTA and CDR2 as FQGNSA. V dropped 6 bases and J dropped 2 bases, with 14 bases sitting between them. The CDR3 nucleotides read TGTGCCAGCAGTGGAGGGACCCTCACTGGGGCCAACGTCCTGACTTTC. It encodes CASSGGTLTGANVLTF.

The chain is built from TRBV20-1 and TRBJ2-1; 11 bases map to TRBD1. Germline values: CDR1 DFQATT, CDR2 SNEGSKA (reference sequence). With V trimmed by 0 bases and J by 7 bases, 11 bases remained unmatched. The CDR3 totals 17 residues. CDR3 sequence: CSAREVAGTGGRNEQFF. CDR3 in DNA: TGCAGTGCTAGAGAGGTTGCGGGGACAGGGGGACGAAATGAGCAGTTCTTC.

This clonotype was recorded many times. This rearrangement joins TRBV20-1 to TRBJ1-6; 7 nucleotides match TRBD1. CDR1 is DFQATT, CDR2 SNEGSKA, per germline (reference sequence). Losses at the gene ends were 6 bases for V and 6 bases for J; bases not matched to a gene: 11. The CDR3 loop spans 15 amino acids. CDR3 loop: CSALQVGQVNSPLHF. CDR3 bases: TGCAGTGCCCTACAGGTCGGACAGGTTAATTCACCCCTCCACTTT.

Ten or more counts support this clonotype. The chain carries TRBV29-1 and TRBJ2-2; D is unresolved. Germline V gives CDR1 SQVTM, CDR2 ANQGSEA. CDR3 length: 14 residues. The V and J ends lost 6 bases and 0 bases respectively, with 11 bases between them. In DNA, the CDR3 is TGCAGCGTCGCCGACCCTTCGAACACCGGGGAGCTGTTTTTT. It specifies CSVADPSNTGELFF.

This clonotype appeared a few times. The V and J genes are TRBV25-1 and TRBJ1-2; D is possibly TRBD1 (6 bases). Trimming left V 1 base short and J 4 bases short, with 16 bases between. The CDR3 totals 16 residues. Germline CDR1 MGHDK, CDR2 SYGVNS. DNA of the CDR3: TGTGCCAGCAGTGAATGGCGGGGGCTCAATTTCTATGGCTACACCTTC. Encoded protein: CASSEWRGLNFYGYTF.